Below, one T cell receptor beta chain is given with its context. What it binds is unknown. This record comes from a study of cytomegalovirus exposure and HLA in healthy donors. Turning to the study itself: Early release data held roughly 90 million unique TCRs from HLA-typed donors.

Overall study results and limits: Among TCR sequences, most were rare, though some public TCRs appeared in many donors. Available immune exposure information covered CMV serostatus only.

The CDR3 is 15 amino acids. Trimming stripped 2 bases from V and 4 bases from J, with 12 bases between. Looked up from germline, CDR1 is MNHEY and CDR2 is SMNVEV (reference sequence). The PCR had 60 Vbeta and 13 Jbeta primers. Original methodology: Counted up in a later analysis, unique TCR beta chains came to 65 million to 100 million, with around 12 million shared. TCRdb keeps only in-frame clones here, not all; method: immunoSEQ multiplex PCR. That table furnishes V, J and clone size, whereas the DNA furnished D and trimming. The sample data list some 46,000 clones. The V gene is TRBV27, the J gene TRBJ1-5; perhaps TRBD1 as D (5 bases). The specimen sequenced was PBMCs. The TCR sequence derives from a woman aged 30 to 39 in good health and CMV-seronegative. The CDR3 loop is CASSLRGRGNQPQHF. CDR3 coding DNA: TGTGCCAGCAGTTTACGAGGGAGGGGAAATCAGCCCCAGCATTTT.